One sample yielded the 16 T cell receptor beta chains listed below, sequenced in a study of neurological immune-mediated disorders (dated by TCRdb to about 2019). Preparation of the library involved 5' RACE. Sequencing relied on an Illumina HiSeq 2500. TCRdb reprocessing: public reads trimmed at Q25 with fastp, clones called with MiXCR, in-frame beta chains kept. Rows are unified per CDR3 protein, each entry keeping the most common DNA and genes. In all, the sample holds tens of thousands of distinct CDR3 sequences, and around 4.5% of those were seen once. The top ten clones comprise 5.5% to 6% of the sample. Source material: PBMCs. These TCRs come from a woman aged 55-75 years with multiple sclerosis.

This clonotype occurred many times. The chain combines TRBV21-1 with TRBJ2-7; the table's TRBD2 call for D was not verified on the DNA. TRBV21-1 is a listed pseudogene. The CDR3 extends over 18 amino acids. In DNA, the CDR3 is TGTGCCAGCAGCAAAGTCCTCCTCCCACCGGGGCTACCCTACGAGCAGTACGTC. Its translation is CASSKVLLPPGLPYEQYV.

CDR3 sequence (DNA): TGTGCCAGCCAACTACAGGGATTGGTTTCACCCCTCCACTTT. This codes for CASQLQGLVSPLHF. This chain uses TRBV7-2 with TRBJ1-6; tentative D call: TRBD1 (6 bases). V lost 8 bases to trimming and J lost 9 bases, with 17 bases between them. CDR3 length: 14 amino acids. Per germline, CDR1 SGHTA and CDR2 FQGNSA.

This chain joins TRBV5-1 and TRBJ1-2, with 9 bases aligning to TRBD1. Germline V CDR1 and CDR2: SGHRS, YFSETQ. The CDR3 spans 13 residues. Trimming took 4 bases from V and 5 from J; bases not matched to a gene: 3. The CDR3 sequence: CASSRDRVYGYTF. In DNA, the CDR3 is TGCGCCAGCAGCCGGGACAGGGTTTATGGCTACACCTTC.

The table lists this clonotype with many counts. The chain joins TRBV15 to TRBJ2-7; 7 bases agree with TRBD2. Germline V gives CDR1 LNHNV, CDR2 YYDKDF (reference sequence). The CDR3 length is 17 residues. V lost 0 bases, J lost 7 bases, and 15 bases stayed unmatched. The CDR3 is CATSRDLTQGGLEEQYF. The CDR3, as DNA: TGTGCCACCAGCAGAGATCTCACGCAGGGAGGGCTAGAAGAGCAGTACTTC. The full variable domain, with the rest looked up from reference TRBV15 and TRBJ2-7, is DAMVIQNPRYQVTQFGKPVTLSCSQTLNHNVMYWYQQKSSQAPKLLFHYYDKDFNNEADTPDNFQSRRPNTSFCFLDIRSPGLGDTAMYLCATSRDLTQGGLEEQYFGPGTRLTVT.

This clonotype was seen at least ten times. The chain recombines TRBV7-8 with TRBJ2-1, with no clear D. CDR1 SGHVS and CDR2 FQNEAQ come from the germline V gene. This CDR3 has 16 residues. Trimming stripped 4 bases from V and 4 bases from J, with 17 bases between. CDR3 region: CASSSPSAAHYNEQFF. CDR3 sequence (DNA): TGTGCCAGCAGCTCTCCTTCGGCGGCCCATTACAATGAGCAGTTCTTC.

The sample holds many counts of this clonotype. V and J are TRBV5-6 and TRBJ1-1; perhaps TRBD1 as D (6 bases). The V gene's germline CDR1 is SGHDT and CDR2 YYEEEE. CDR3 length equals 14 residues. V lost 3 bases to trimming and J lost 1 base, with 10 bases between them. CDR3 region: CASSWRTANTEAFF. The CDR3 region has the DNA TGTGCCAGCAGCTGGAGGACAGCGAACACTGAAGCTTTCTTT.

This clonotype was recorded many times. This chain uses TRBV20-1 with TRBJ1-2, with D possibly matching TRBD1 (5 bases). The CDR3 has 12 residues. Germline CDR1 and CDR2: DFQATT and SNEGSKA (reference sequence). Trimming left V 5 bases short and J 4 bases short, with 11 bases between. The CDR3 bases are TGCAGTGCTGGGCGGGACCCCTATGGCTACACCTTC. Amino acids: CSAGRDPYGYTF.

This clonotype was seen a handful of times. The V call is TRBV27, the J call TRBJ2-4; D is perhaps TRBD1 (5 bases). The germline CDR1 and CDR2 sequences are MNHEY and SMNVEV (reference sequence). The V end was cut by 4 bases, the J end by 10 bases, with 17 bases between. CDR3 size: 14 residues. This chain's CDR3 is CASSSRDLNDIQYF. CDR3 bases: TGTGCCAGCAGTTCCAGGGATTTGAATGATATTCAGTACTTC.

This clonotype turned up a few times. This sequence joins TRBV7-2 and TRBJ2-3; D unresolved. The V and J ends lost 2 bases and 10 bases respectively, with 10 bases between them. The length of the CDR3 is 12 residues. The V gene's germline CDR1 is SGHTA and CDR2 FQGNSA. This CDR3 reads CASSLSARAQYF. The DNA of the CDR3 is TGTGCCAGCAGCTTATCCGCGCGCGCGCAGTATTTT.

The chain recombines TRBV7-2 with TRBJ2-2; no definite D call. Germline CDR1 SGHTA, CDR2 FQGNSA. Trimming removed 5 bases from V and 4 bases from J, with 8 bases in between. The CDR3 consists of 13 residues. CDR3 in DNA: TGTGCCAGCAGCGTCGACTTCACCGGGGAGCTGTTTTTT. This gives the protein CASSVDFTGELFF. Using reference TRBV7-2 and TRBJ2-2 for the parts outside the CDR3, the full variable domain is GAGVSQSPSNKVTEKGKDVELRCDPISGHTALYWYRQSLGQGLEFLIYFQGNSAPDKSGLPSDRFSAERTGGSVSTLTIQRTQQEDSAVYLCASSVDFTGELFFGEGSRLTVL.

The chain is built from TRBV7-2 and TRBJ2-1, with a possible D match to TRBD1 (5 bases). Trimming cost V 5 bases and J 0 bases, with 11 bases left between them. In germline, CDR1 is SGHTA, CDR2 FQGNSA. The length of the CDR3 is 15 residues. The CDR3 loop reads CASSQGVISYNEQFF. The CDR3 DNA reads TGTGCCAGCAGCCAGGGTGTGATCTCCTACAATGAGCAGTTCTTC.

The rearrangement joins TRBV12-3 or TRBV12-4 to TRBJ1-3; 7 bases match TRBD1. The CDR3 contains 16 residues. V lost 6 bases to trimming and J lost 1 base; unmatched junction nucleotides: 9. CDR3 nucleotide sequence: TGTGCCAGCAGCCCCAACAGGGGAGGTTCTGGAAACACCATATATTTT. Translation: CASSPNRGGSGNTIYF.

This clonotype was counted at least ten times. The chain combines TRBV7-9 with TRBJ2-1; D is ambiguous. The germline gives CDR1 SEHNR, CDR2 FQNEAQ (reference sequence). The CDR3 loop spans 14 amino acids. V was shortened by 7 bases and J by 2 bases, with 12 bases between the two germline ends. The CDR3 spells CASTAMGPYNEQFF. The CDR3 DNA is TGTGCCAGCACCGCGATGGGTCCCTACAATGAGCAGTTCTTC.

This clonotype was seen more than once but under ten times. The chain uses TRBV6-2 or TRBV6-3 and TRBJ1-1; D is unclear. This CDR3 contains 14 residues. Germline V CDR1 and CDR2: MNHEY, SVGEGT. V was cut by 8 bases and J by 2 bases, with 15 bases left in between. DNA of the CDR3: TGTGCCAGCGGGATGACACGCAGAAACACTGAAGCTTTCTTT. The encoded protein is CASGMTRRNTEAFF.

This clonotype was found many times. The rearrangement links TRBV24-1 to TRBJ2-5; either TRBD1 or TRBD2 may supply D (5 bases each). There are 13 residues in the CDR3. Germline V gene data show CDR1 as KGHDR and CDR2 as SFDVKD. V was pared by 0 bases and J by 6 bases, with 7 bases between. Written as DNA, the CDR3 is TGTGCCACCAGTGATTTGACGGGGCAGACCCAGTACTTC. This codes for CATSDLTGQTQYF.

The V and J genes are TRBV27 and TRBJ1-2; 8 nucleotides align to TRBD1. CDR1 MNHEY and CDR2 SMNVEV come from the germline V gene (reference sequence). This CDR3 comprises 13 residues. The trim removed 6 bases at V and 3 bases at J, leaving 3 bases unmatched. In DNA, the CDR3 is TGTGCCAGCAGCTCAGGGGGCGACTATGGCTACACCTTC. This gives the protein CASSSGGDYGYTF.